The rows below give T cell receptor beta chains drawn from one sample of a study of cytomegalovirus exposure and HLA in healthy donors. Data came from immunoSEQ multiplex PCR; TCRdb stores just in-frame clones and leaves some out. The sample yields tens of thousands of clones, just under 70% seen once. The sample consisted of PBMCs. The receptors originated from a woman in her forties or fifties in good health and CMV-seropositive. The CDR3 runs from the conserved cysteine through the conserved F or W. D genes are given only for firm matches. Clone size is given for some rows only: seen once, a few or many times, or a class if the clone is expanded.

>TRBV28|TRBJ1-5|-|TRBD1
TGTGCCAGCACCGACGGGACAGGGAGTAATCAGCCCCAGCATTTT
CASTDGTGSNQPQHF
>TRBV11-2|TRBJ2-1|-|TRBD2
TGTGCCAGCAGCCTAGCGGGACTTTACAATGAGCAGTTCTTC
CASSLAGLYNEQFF
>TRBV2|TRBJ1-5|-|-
TGTGCCAGCAGTGACCGTCGAGATAGCAATCAGCCCCAGCATTTT
CASSDRRDSNQPQHF
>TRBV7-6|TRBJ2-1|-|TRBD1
TGTGCCAGCAGCTTAGATGCGGCAGGGGGATACAATGAGCAGTTCTTC
CASSLDAAGGYNEQFF
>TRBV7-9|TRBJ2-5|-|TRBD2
TGTGCCAGCAGCTCCGGTAGCGGGAGGGTGTCGGAGACCCAGTACTTC
CASSSGSGRVSETQYF
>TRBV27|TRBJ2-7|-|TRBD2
TGTGCCTCGAAGAGGGCTAGCGGGGACGAGCAGTACTTC
CASKRASGDEQYF
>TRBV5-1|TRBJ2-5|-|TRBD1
TGCGCCAGCAGCCGGGGGACAGGGGGCGAGACCCAGTACTTC
CASSRGTGGETQYF
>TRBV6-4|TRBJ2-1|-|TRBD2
TGTGCCAGCAGTGACGAGTCTAGCGGGAGCAATGAGCAGTTCTTC
CASSDESSGSNEQFF
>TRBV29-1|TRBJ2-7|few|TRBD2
TGCAGCCCAAGGCTAGCGGGACTATTATCCTACGAGCAGTACTTC
CSPRLAGLLSYEQYF
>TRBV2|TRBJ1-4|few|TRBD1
TGTGCCAGCAGAAGGACAGGAGGACTGTTTTTT
CASRRTGGLFF
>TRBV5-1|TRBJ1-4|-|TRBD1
TGCGCCAGCAGCTGGGGACAGGGAACTAATGAAAAACTGTTTTTT
CASSWGQGTNEKLFF
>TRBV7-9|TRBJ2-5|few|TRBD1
TGTTCCAGCAGCTTAGTGGGGACAGGGGGCTACTTC
CSSSLVGTGGYF
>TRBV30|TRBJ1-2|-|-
TGTGCCTGGAGTCCAGGAACTGCCTATGGCTACACCTTC
CAWSPGTAYGYTF
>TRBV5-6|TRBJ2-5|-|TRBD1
TGTGCCAGCAGCCGGACAGGGGGGAATCTGGAGACCCAGTACTTC
CASSRTGGNLETQYF
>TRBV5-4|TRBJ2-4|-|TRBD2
TGTGCCAGCAGCTTGGGCCTAGCGGGAGTGTATCACTTC
CASSLGLAGVYHF
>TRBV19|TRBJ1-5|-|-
TGTGCCAGTCTAAAGTCCCGGGGGTCATCGGGGCATCAGCCCCAGCATTTT
CASLKSRGSSGHQPQHF
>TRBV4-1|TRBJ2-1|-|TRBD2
TGCGCCAGCAGCCTACGGACTAGCGGGAGTATCTATGAGCAGTTCTTC
CASSLRTSGSIYEQFF
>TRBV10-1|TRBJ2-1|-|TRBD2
TGCGCCAGCAGTGCCCGAGCGGGGCCATCCTACAATGAGCAGTTCTTC
CASSARAGPSYNEQFF
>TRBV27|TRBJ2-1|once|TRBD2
TGTGCCAGCAGTTTAAGTAGCGGGACTTACAATGAGCAGTTCTTC
CASSLSSGTYNEQFF
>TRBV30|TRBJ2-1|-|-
TGTGCCTGGAGTTCCCCGGGTCTCTACAATGAGCAGTTCTTC
CAWSSPGLYNEQFF
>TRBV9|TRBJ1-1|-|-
TGTGCCAGCAGCGTAGTTGCGGCGAACACTGAAGCTTTCTTT
CASSVVAANTEAFF
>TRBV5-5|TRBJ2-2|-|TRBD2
TGTGCCAGCAGCTTGTTCCTAGCGGGAGTTTCCCCCACCGGGGAGCTGTTTTTT
CASSLFLAGVSPTGELFF
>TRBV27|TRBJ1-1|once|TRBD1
TGTGCCAGCAGACGACAGGGGATCTCGAACACTGAAGCTTTCTTT
CASRRQGISNTEAFF
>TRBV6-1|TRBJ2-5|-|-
TGTGCCAGCAGCCGGGCGCGGGTGGAGACCCAGTACTTC
CASSRARVETQYF
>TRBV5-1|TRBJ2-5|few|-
TGCGCCAGCAGCTTGGCCGGCAGGTTACAACAAGAGACCCAGTACTTC
CASSLAGRLQQETQYF
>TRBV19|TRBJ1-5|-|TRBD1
TGTGCCAGTAGCAACAGGGGATTAAATCAGCCCCAGCATTTT
CASSNRGLNQPQHF
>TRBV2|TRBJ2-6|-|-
TGTGCCAGCAAGCTCCCCCCAGAGGGATGGACTGGGGCCAACGTCCTGACTTTC
CASKLPPEGWTGANVLTF
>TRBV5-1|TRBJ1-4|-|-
TGCGCCAGCAGCTTGGGGTGGGCAGCTAAACTGTTTTTT
CASSLGWAAKLFF
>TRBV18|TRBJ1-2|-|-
TGTGCCAGCTCCCCGTCGGCAGGGGTTAGTGGAGGCTACACCTTC
CASSPSAGVSGGYTF
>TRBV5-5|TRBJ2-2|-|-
TGTGCCAGCAGCGGGGGGTCAGGGTTCCTTGGGGAGCTGTTTTTT
CASSGGSGFLGELFF
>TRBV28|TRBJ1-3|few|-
TGTGCCAGCAGCTTGCCTACCCCCTCAGGAGGTGGAAACACCATATATTTT
CASSLPTPSGGGNTIYF
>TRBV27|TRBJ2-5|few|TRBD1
TGTGCCAGCAGTCTCAACTGGGACAGGGGAAAGGAGCAGTACTTC
CASSLNWDRGKEQYF
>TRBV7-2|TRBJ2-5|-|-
TGTGCCAGCAGCCCCCGGGGAAGGGCGGAGACCCAGTACTTC
CASSPRGRAETQYF
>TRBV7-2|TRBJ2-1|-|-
TGTGCCAGCGACCGATCTATAGCGGACAATGAGCAGTTCTTC
CASDRSIADNEQFF
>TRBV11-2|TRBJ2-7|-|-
TGTGCCAGCAGCTTAATGGCAGGGGTATCCTACGAGCAGTACTTC
CASSLMAGVSYEQYF
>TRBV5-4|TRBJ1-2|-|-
TGTGCCAGCAGCCGGTCCGGGACACAGTCTAACTATGGCTACACCTTC
CASSRSGTQSNYGYTF
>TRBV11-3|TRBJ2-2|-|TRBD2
TGTGCCAGCAGCCCGGATCTAGCGGGAGGCGACACCGGGGAGCTGTTTTTT
CASSPDLAGGDTGELFF
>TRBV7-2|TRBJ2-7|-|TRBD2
TGTGCCAGCAGCTTAGTTGCCAGCGGGAGGGCCATCTACGAGCAGTACTTC
CASSLVASGRAIYEQYF
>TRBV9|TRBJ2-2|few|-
TGTGCCAGCAGCGTAGCTCCATACTGGACTGGCGGCATGCACGGGGAGCTGTTTTTT
CASSVAPYWTGGMHGELFF
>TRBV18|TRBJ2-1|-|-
TGTGCCAGCTCACCAGTAGCACCAAGGTACAATGAGCAGTTCTTC
CASSPVAPRYNEQFF
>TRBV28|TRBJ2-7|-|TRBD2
TGTGCCAGCAGTTTATTAGAGAGGGTAGCGGGAGGCCCGACCTACGAGCAGTACTTC
CASSLLERVAGGPTYEQYF
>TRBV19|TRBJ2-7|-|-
TGTGCCAGTAGTATAGTCCACCCCAGGGGTGGCTCCTACTACGAGCAGTACTTC
CASSIVHPRGGSYYEQYF
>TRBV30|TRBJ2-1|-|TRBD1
TGTGCCTGCCACACGACAGGGAAAAGGAGGTTCTTC
CACHTTGKRRFF
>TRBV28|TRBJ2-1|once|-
TGTGCCAGCAGTTCTCCCTTCTCCATAACCCTCCATCGGAATGAGCAGTTCTTC
CASSSPFSITLHRNEQFF
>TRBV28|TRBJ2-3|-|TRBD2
TGTGCCAGCAGTCCGACGAACCCTCTCAGACTAGCGGGAGTGGCAGATACGCAGTATTTT
CASSPTNPLRLAGVADTQYF
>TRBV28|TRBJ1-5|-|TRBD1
TGTGCCAGCAGTCCCTCCAGGGGGCAACGTCAGCCCCAGCATTTT
CASSPSRGQRQPQHF
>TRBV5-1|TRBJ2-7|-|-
TGCGCCAGCAGCTTGTCAGGGATGTCATACGAGCAGTACTTC
CASSLSGMSYEQYF
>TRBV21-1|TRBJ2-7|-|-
TGTGCCAGCACCGGGGGGCTAGCGGGAGACGAGCAGTACTTC
CASTGGLAGDEQYF
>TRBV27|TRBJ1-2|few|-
TGTGCCAGCAGTTTTGCCACTACTAACTATGGCTACACCTTC
CASSFATTNYGYTF
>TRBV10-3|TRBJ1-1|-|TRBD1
TGTGCCAGCGCTACTACAGGGGGCGGGGGGAACACTGAAGCTTTCTTT
CASATTGGGGNTEAFF
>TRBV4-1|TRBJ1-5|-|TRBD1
TGCGCCAGCAGCCAAGATTTGGGACAGGTCGGCCAGCCCCAGCATTTT
CASSQDLGQVGQPQHF
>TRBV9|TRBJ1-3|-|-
TGTGCCAGCAGCGTAGGCGGGGGAACTGGAAACACCATATATTTT
CASSVGGGTGNTIYF
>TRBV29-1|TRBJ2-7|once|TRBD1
TGCAGCGTTGTACAGGGGTCCTACGAGCAGTACTTC
CSVVQGSYEQYF
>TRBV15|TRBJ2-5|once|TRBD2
TGTGCCACCAGCAGAGAGAGCGGGAGGGTGGGGGAGACCCAGTACTTC
CATSRESGRVGETQYF
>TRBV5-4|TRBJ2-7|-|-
TGTGCCAGCAGCTTGGGAGTCGCGGAGCAGTACTTC
CASSLGVAEQYF
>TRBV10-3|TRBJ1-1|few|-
TGTGCCATCACGGTCGGTCGGTACACTGAAGCTTTCTTT
CAITVGRYTEAFF
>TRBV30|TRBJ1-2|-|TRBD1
TGTGCCTACAAGATCGCCACAGGGGTAGGCTACACCTTC
CAYKIATGVGYTF
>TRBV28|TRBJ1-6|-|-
TGTGCCAGCAGTTTCATCGGGTCACCCCTCCACTTT
CASSFIGSPLHF